Sequencing of this TCR beta chain was carried out in a study of blood T cell repertoires in COVID-19. CDR3 length: 21 residues. V was clipped by 0 bases and J by 0 bases, with 23 bases between them. The germline CDR1 and CDR2 sequences are LNHNV and YYDKDF (reference sequence). The assay was immunoSEQ multiplex PCR, and TCRdb's table has in-frame clones only and misses some. Of 200,000 to 250,000 clones in the sample, about 87% are singletons; the top ten hold 2% to 3%. The rearrangement links TRBV15 to TRBJ2-2, with D possibly being TRBD2 (5 bases). The sample taken for sequencing was peripheral blood. The clonotype comes from a young man with COVID-19, enrolled during active disease. The CDR3 loop reads CATSREALVRAMDPNTGELFF. The CDR3 DNA follows: TGTGCCACCAGCAGAGAGGCTTTAGTGCGGGCGATGGATCCGAACACCGGGGAGCTGTTTTTT.